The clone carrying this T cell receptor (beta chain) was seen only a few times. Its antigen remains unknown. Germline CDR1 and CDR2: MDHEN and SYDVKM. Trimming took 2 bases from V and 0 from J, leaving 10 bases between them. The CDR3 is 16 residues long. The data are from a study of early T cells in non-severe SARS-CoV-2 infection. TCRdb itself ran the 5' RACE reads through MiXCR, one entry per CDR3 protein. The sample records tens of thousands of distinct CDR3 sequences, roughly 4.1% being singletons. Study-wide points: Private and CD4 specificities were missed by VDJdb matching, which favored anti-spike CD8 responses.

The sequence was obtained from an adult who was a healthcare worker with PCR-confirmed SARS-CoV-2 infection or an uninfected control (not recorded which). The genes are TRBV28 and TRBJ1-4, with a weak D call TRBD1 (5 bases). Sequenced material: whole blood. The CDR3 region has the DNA TGTGCCAGCAGTTTAGTGGGGGGAGCAACTAATGAAAAACTGTTTTTT. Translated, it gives CASSLVGGATNEKLFF.